The next 17 T cell receptor beta chains were all read from a single sample in a study of T cells in Graves' hyperthyroidism and ophthalmopathy. TCR beta CDR3 region amplification was performed from RNA transcripts. An initial round of RT-PCR targeting the TCR CDR3 relied on the HTBI primer set. MiXCR was run by TCRdb on the multiplex PCR reads, yielding one entry per CDR3 protein. In the table there are 300,000 to 450,000 distinct CDR3 sequences, 15% to 17% of which are singletons. Material for sequencing was blood. Source of these receptors: a woman between 18 and 30 years old with Graves' hyperthyroidism that later progressed to Graves' ophthalmopathy.

This chain uses TRBV9 with TRBJ2-1; TRBD1 matches at 7 bases. The CDR3 runs to 12 residues. Germline trimming cut 6 bases from V and 6 bases from J; bases unmatched to any gene: 3. CDR1 and CDR2 from the germline V gene are SGDLS and YYNGEE. The DNA of the CDR3 is TGTGCCAGCAACCCAGGGGGCAATGAGCAGTTCTTC. This translates into CASNPGGNEQFF.

This clonotype was observed a few times. The gene calls are TRBV4-3 and TRBJ1-4, with TRBD1 as a possible D gene (6 bases). The V end lost 1 base, the J end lost 4 bases, and 13 bases lay between the germline ends. The germline gives CDR1 LGHNA, CDR2 YSLEER. The CDR3 contains 16 residues. This CDR3 reads CASSQVRGDGNEKLFF. The DNA for the CDR3 is TGCGCCAGCAGCCAAGTTAGGGGGGACGGTAATGAAAAACTGTTTTTT.

V gene TRBV27 combines with J gene TRBJ1-5; the D gene is possibly TRBD1 (5 bases). This CDR3 has 14 residues. V was shortened by 3 bases and J by 4 bases, with 10 bases between the two germline ends. The germline CDR1 and CDR2 sequences are MNHEY and SMNVEV (reference sequence). CDR3 sequence (DNA): TGTGCCAGCAGTTTCCGAGGGGAGAATCAGCCCCAGCATTTT. Translating it yields CASSFRGENQPQHF.

The V and J genes are TRBV7-6 and TRBJ2-1; 8 bases line up with TRBD2. Germline loops: CDR1 SGHVS, CDR2 FNYEAQ. J lost 6 bases, V lost 5 bases, and 6 bases had no gene match. CDR3 length: 14 residues. Here the CDR3 DNA reads TGTGCCAGCAGCCCTGCGGGGACTAGCAATGAGCAGTTCTTC. Protein sequence: CASSPAGTSNEQFF.

The rearrangement links TRBV6-2 or TRBV6-3 to TRBJ2-7; TRBD2 agrees at 8 bases. Germline lookup yields CDR1 MNHEY and CDR2 SVGEGT. Trimming removed 2 bases from V and 3 bases from J; junction bases left unmatched: 9. CDR3 size: 16 residues. The DNA for the CDR3 is TGTGCCAGCAGTTACACCTCGGGAGGGTTAAGCTACGAGCAGTACTTC. As protein: CASSYTSGGLSYEQYF.

This clonotype was seen ten or more times. The chain links TRBV18 to TRBJ1-5; D not resolved. This CDR3 has 15 amino acids. CDR1 is KGHSH and CDR2 is LQKENI in the germline V gene. V was cut by 0 bases and J by 2 bases, with 8 bases left in between. This CDR3 reads CASSPPGGRNQPQHF. DNA for the CDR3: TGTGCCAGCTCACCACCGGGCGGACGCAATCAGCCCCAGCATTTT.

This clonotype turned up a few times. The J gene is TRBJ2-3, the V gene TRBV20-1, with D possibly being TRBD1 or TRBD2 (5 bases each). Germline lookup yields CDR1 DFQATT and CDR2 SNEGSKA (reference sequence). Trimming cost V 4 bases and J 5 bases, with 16 bases left between them. The CDR3 contains 14 residues. CDR3 amino acids: CSATSGGTGDTQYF. DNA for the CDR3: TGCAGTGCTACCTCTGGTGGGACGGGAGATACGCAGTATTTT.

Many counts were recorded for this clonotype. This chain connects TRBV5-1 to TRBJ1-4, with D maybe TRBD1 (6 bases). The CDR3 sequence is 14 residues long. V lost 4 bases and J lost 5, with 12 bases in between. Per the germline V gene, CDR1 is SGHRS and CDR2 is YFSETQ. CDR3 bases: TGCGCCAGCAGCCCGGACAGCATAAATGAAAAACTGTTTTTT. Translation: CASSPDSINEKLFF.

This clonotype has ten or more counts. The CDR3 coding sequence is TGTGCCTGGAGTTCTCGCAACCTAAACCTAGCGGGGACCTACAATGAGCAGTTCTTC. Translated: CAWSSRNLNLAGTYNEQFF. The V call is TRBV30, the J call TRBJ2-1; 9 bases are a match to TRBD2. Germline V gene sequence: CDR1 GTSNPN, CDR2 SVGIG (reference sequence). This CDR3 comprises 19 residues. J was trimmed by 2 bases and V by 2 bases; bases with no gene match: 16.

There are many counts of this clonotype. The gene calls are TRBV20-1 and TRBJ1-2, with TRBD1 matching over 10 bases. V dropped 1 base and J dropped 7; count of bases not matched to a gene: 12. The germline V gene encodes CDR1 DFQATT and CDR2 SNEGSKA (reference sequence). This CDR3 region has 16 residues. The CDR3 coding sequence is TGCAGTGCTAGAGCCGAAAGGGACAGGGGTTTGCGTGGCTACACCTTC. Translating it yields CSARAERDRGLRGYTF.

This clonotype was seen repeatedly, ten times or more. J is TRBJ2-1 and V is TRBV20-1; 10 nucleotides agree with TRBD1. V was clipped by 5 bases and J by 7 bases; unmatched bases: 11. The CDR3 spans 15 residues. Germline CDR1 is DFQATT and CDR2 is SNEGSKA (reference sequence). The CDR3 region is CSAHNRQGASNEQFF. CDR3 DNA: TGCAGTGCTCACAACCGACAGGGGGCATCAAATGAGCAGTTCTTC.

This clonotype was counted many times. This chain links TRBV12-3 or TRBV12-4 with TRBJ2-2; D possibly corresponds to TRBD2 (5 bases). This CDR3 has 13 amino acids. V lost 6 bases to trimming and J lost 5 bases, with 10 bases between them. The CDR3 bases are TGTGCCAGCAGCGAGGGAGTTACCGGGGAGCTGTTTTTT. As protein: CASSEGVTGELFF.

At least ten counts were recorded for this clonotype. The chain recombines TRBV28 with TRBJ2-7; 7 bases match TRBD1. Germline V gene data show CDR1 as MDHEN and CDR2 as SYDVKM. Unmatched junction bases numbered 16, after V lost 5 bases and J lost 6 bases. The CDR3 runs 16 residues. This CDR3 is CASSDQGGPGPPEQYF. CDR3 sequence (DNA): TGTGCCAGCAGTGACCAAGGGGGCCCGGGGCCCCCCGAGCAGTACTTC.

This clonotype was seen a few times. V usage is TRBV19 and J usage is TRBJ1-5; the D gene is possibly TRBD1 (5 bases). Germline CDR1 is LNHDA and CDR2 is SQIVND (reference sequence). CDR3 size: 11 residues. Trimming shortened V by 9 bases and J by 4 bases, and 7 bases separated the two germline ends. The CDR3 spells CASGGNQPQHF. The CDR3 DNA is TGTGCCAGCGGGGGGAATCAGCCCCAGCATTTT.

This clonotype was recorded at least ten times. V is TRBV27 and J is TRBJ1-1, with D unresolved. The length of the CDR3 is 14 residues. Looked up from germline, CDR1 is MNHEY and CDR2 is SMNVEV (reference sequence). V lost 3 bases, J lost 1 base, and 9 bases lay in between. CDR3 in amino acids: CASSLVSWNTEAFF. DNA of the CDR3: TGTGCCAGCAGTTTGGTGTCGTGGAACACTGAAGCTTTCTTT.

This clonotype was counted between two and nine times. The chain carries TRBV6-1 and TRBJ2-2; 12 bases agree with TRBD2. This CDR3 spans 16 amino acids. J lost 9 bases, V lost 5 bases, and 10 bases had no gene match. CDR1 is MNHNS and CDR2 is SASEGT in the germline V gene. The CDR3 spells CASSLHPSGRARELFF. CDR3 in DNA: TGTGCCAGCAGTCTACACCCTAGCGGGAGGGCCCGGGAGCTGTTTTTT.

The J gene is TRBJ1-2, the V gene TRBV28, with 11 bases that match TRBD1. The CDR3 totals 17 residues. CDR1 MDHEN and CDR2 SYDVKM come from the germline V gene. After removal of 2 bases from V and 1 base from J, the junction contained 6 bases not matched to a gene. DNA of the CDR3: TGTGCCAGCAGTTTAATAGAGGGGACAGGGGGTAACTATGGCTACACCTTC. Amino acid sequence: CASSLIEGTGGNYGYTF.